These 15 T cell receptor beta chains came from one sample sequenced in a study of blood T cell repertoires in COVID-19 (TCRdb year 2020). Library prep was done by the immunoSEQ multiplex PCR assay. TCRdb took over this immuneACCESS table, retaining in-frame rearrangements with V and J assigned. Such tables are incomplete; in checked studies, under half of the missing clones stem from an unresolved V gene, and the remainder is unexplained. The sample table shows around 200,000 clones, and 88% are seen once. Of the sample, about 2.6% falls within the top ten clones. The specimen sequenced was PBMCs or T cells enriched from blood (not recorded which). The receptors shown here come from a woman aged 25 to 39 who had recovered from COVID-19.

This clone was detected only once. This chain joins TRBV15 and TRBJ2-7, with D hard to call. CDR3 length: 14 residues. Trimming cost V 0 bases and J 3 bases, with 9 bases left between them. The germline CDR1 and CDR2 sequences are LNHNV and YYDKDF (reference sequence). The CDR3 DNA reads TGTGCCACCAGCAGAGACAGGCTGGTCTACGAGCAGTACTTC. Translating it yields CATSRDRLVYEQYF.

In its sample, this clone was seen a few times. The chain uses TRBV7-9 and TRBJ2-5, with D maybe TRBD2 (5 bases). The CDR3 sequence is 13 residues long. The V end lost 2 bases, the J end lost 5 bases, and 9 bases lay between the germline ends. Germline V lookup: CDR1 SEHNR, CDR2 FQNEAQ (reference sequence). The CDR3 is CASSLRLAETQYF. The CDR3, as DNA: TGTGCCAGCAGCTTAAGGCTAGCTGAGACCCAGTACTTC.

The genes are TRBV11-2 and TRBJ2-7; tentatively, D is TRBD2 (6 bases). The CDR3 has 14 residues. From germline, CDR1 is SGHAT and CDR2 FQNNGV. Trimming stripped 5 bases from V and 0 bases from J, with 11 bases between. The CDR3 is CASSRGMVSYEQYF. The CDR3 nucleotides read TGTGCCAGCAGCCGCGGGATGGTCTCCTACGAGCAGTACTTC.

This chain links TRBV7-7 with TRBJ2-6; 8 positions agree with TRBD1. Per germline, CDR1 SSHAT and CDR2 FNYEAQ (reference sequence). V shed 5 bases and J 0 bases; nucleotides not matched to a gene: 9. The CDR3 is made up of 18 amino acids. The chain's CDR3 is CASSVGTGQGSGANVLTF. The DNA of the CDR3 is TGTGCCAGCAGCGTCGGGACAGGTCAAGGCTCTGGGGCCAACGTCCTGACTTTC.

V gene TRBV6-5 combines with J gene TRBJ1-1; D is unclear. This CDR3 spans 13 amino acids. V shed 4 bases and J shed 2 bases, with 8 bases lying between them. CDR1 is MNHEY, CDR2 SVGAGI, per germline. The chain's CDR3 is CASSLPGNTEAFF. The CDR3, as DNA: TGTGCCAGCAGTTTGCCGGGTAACACTGAAGCTTTCTTT.

The chain links TRBV2 to TRBJ2-7; TRBD2 agrees at 13 bases. This CDR3 comprises 16 residues. V lost 5 bases, J lost 1 base, and 5 bases stayed unmatched. Germline V lookup: CDR1 SNHLY, CDR2 FYNNEI. The CDR3 nucleotides read TGTGCCAGCAGTAAGGGACTAGCGGGGCCGTCCTACGAGCAGTACTTC. Translating it yields CASSKGLAGPSYEQYF. Looking up the rest from reference TRBV2 and TRBJ2-7 gives the full variable domain: EPEVTQTPSHQVTQMGQEVILRCVPISNHLYFYWYRQILGQKVEFLVSFYNNEISEKSEIFDDQFSVERPDGSNFTLKIRSTKLEDSAMYFCASSKGLAGPSYEQYFGPGTRLTVT.

The V call is TRBV6-5, the J call TRBJ2-7, with D perhaps TRBD1 (6 bases). CDR1 is MNHEY, CDR2 SVGAGI, per germline. The CDR3 is 14 amino acids. V gave up 5 bases and J gave up 2 bases, with 13 bases separating them. In nucleotides, the CDR3 is TGTGCCAGCAGTACCCAGACAGGAGCCTACGAGCAGTACTTC. It codes for CASSTQTGAYEQYF.

This clone was recorded only once. The chain recombines TRBV5-1 with TRBJ2-3, with TRBD1 as a possible D gene (5 bases). The germline V gene encodes CDR1 SGHRS and CDR2 YFSETQ. Trimming removed 5 bases from V and 0 bases from J, with 16 bases in between. This CDR3 has 16 amino acids. Here the CDR3 reads CASREGADASTDTQYF. CDR3 bases: TGCGCCAGCAGGGAAGGGGCAGATGCTAGCACAGATACGCAGTATTTT.

The V gene is TRBV6-2 or TRBV6-3, the J gene TRBJ2-2; TRBD2 matches at 7 bases. The V segment lost 6 bases and the J segment 4 bases; nucleotides outside the gene matches: 8. This CDR3 region has 15 residues. Per germline, CDR1 MNHEY and CDR2 SVGEGT. For the CDR3, the DNA is TGTGCCAGCAGCCAACACGGGGGGAGCACCGGGGAGCTGTTTTTT. Translating gives CASSQHGGSTGELFF.

This clone has only one observation. The chain carries TRBV6-4 and TRBJ2-4; a weak D match, TRBD1 (6 bases). Germline CDR1 and CDR2: MRHNA and SNTAGT. The CDR3 is 19 residues long. V was trimmed by 0 bases and J by 0 bases, leaving 18 bases between them. The CDR3 DNA is TGTGCCAGCAGTGACTCGAGTCGAGGGACACAACTAGCCAAAAACATTCAGTACTTC. This translates into CASSDSSRGTQLAKNIQYF.

CDR3 DNA: TGTGCCAGCAGTGAGGAGGGCCTCTCCGCCCAGCATTTT. This sequence encodes CASSEEGLSAQHF. This chain connects TRBV6-1 to TRBJ1-5; D call uncertain. The V end was cut by 3 bases, the J end by 11 bases, with 14 bases between. The CDR3 runs to 13 residues. Germline V gives CDR1 MNHNS, CDR2 SASEGT.

DNA for the CDR3: TGTGCCAGCAGTGGACTAGCGGGGGTGGAGACCCAGTACTTC. Protein sequence: CASSGLAGVETQYF. The chain recombines TRBV2 with TRBJ2-5; TRBD2 agrees at 12 bases. Germline V lookup: CDR1 SNHLY, CDR2 FYNNEI. J gave up 5 bases and V 4 bases, and 2 bases lay outside the gene matches. The CDR3 spans 14 residues.

This sequence joins TRBV20-1 and TRBJ1-2; TRBD1 might be the D (6 bases). Germline V gene lookup returns CDR1 DFQATT and CDR2 SNEGSKA (reference sequence). Trimming shortened V by 5 bases and J by 6 bases, and 7 bases separated the two germline ends. The CDR3 totals 10 residues. The CDR3 DNA sequence: TGCAGTGCTTACAGGGATGGCTACACCTTC. This gives the protein CSAYRDGYTF.

V and J are TRBV3-1 (or the pseudogene TRBV3-2) and TRBJ2-7; maybe TRBD2 (6 bases). Looked up from germline, CDR1 is LGHDT and CDR2 is YNNKEL (reference sequence). The CDR3 length is 15 residues. The V and J ends lost 1 base and 2 bases respectively, with 12 bases between them. The CDR3 loop is CASSQGLANTYEQYF. The CDR3 DNA reads TGTGCCAGCAGCCAAGGTCTAGCGAATACCTACGAGCAGTACTTC.

V is TRBV7-9 and J is TRBJ1-5, with D tentatively TRBD1 (6 bases). There are 16 residues in the CDR3. With 4 bases removed from V and 5 bases from J, the gap between germline ends came to 18 bases. Germline values: CDR1 SEHNR, CDR2 FQNEAQ (reference sequence). CDR3 amino acids: CASSSPNTGSDQPQHF. CDR3 DNA sequence: TGTGCCAGCAGCTCGCCCAATACAGGGAGTGATCAGCCCCAGCATTTT.